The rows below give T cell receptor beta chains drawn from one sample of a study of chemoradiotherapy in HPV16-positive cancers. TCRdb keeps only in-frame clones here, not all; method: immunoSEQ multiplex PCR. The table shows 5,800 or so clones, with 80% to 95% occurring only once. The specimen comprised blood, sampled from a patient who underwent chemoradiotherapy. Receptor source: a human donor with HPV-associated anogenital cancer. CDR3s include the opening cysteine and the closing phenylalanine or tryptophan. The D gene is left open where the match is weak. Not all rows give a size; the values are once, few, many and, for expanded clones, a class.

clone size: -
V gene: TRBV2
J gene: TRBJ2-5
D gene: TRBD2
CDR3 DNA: TGTGCCAGCAAGGGACTAGCGGGGGTCCGAAAAGAGACCCAGTACTTC
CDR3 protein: CASKGLAGVRKETQYF

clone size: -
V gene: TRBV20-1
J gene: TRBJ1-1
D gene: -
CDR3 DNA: TGCAGCTTTAAAGGCACTGAAGCTTTCTTT
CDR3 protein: CSFKGTEAFF

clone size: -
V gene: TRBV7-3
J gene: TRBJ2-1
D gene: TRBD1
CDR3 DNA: TGTGCCAGCAGCTTAACAGGGGCAGGGGGCCACAATGAGCAGTTCTTC
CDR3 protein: CASSLTGAGGHNEQFF

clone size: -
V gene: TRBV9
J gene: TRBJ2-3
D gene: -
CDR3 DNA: TGTGCCAGCAGCGTAGCAGGACGCCAGACAGATACGCAGTATTTT
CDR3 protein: CASSVAGRQTDTQYF

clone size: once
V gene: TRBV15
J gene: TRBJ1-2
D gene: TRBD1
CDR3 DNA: TGTGCCACCAGCAGGTCAGGGACAGGGGGCCGTGGCTACACCTTC
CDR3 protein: CATSRSGTGGRGYTF

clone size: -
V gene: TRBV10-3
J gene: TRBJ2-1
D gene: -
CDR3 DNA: TGTGCCATCTCTAGGGGTAATGAGCAGTTCTTC
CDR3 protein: CAISRGNEQFF

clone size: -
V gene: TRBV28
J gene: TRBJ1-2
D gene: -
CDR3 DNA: TGTGCCAGCAGTTCGGGGGCGGGGAACCCTCGTGGCTACACCTTC
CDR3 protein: CASSSGAGNPRGYTF

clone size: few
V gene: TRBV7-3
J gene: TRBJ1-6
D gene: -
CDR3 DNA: TGTGCCAGCAGTTACAATTATAATTCACCCCTCCACTTT
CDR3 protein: CASSYNYNSPLHF

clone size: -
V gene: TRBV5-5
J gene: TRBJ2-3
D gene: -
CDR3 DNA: TGTGCCAGCAGCTTGCAACCCCTGTTATTGGCAGATACGCAGTATTTT
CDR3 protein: CASSLQPLLLADTQYF

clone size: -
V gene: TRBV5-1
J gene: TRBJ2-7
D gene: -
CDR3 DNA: TGCGCCAGCAGCCTGTGGACGGAATCCTACGAGCAGTACTTC
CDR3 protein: CASSLWTESYEQYF

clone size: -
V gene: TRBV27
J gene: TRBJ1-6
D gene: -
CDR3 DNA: TGTGCCAGCAGAGACACAGCCGTATTTTCACCCCTCCACTTT
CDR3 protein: CASRDTAVFSPLHF

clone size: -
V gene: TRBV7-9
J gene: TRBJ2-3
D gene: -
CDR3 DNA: TGTGCCAGCAGCTTACGGTACGCAGGAGATACGCAGTATTTT
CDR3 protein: CASSLRYAGDTQYF

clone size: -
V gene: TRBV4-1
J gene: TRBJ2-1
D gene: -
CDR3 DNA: TGCGCCAGCAGCCAAGGGGTTCTAGGGGCTGAGCAGTTCTTC
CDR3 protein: CASSQGVLGAEQFF

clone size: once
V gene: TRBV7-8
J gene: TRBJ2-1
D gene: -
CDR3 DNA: TGTGCCAGCAGCCGTGGAAATGAGCAGTTCTTC
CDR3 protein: CASSRGNEQFF

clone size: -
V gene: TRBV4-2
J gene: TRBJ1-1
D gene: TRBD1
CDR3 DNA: TGTGCCAGCAGCCAAGCGGAGGGGGCGAACACTGAAGCTTTCTTT
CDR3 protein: CASSQAEGANTEAFF

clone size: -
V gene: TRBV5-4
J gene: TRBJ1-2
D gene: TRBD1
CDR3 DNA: TGTGCCAGCAGCCGACAGGGGGCAAACTATGGCTACACCTTC
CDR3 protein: CASSRQGANYGYTF

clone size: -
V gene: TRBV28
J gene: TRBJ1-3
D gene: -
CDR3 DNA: TGTGCCAGCAGTTTAGGGGGGGTTTCTGGAAACACCATATATTTT
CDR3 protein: CASSLGGVSGNTIYF

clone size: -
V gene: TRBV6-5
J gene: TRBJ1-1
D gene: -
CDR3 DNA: TGTGCCAGCAGTTACGGCAGAAGTACTGAAGCTTTCTTT
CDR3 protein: CASSYGRSTEAFF

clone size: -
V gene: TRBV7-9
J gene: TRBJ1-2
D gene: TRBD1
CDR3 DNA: TGTGCCAGCAGCTTTTACGGGACAGGTGGCTACACCTTC
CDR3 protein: CASSFYGTGGYTF

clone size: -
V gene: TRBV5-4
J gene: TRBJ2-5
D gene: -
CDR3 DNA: TGTGCCAGCAGCTTGGCGGAGACCCAGTACTTC
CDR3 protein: CASSLAETQYF

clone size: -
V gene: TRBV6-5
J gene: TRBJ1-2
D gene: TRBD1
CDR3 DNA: TGTGCCAGCAGTTACAGGGACAGGGCTTCTTACTATGGCTACACCTTC
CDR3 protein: CASSYRDRASYYGYTF

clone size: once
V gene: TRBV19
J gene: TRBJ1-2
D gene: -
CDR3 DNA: TGTGCCAGTAGTATGTACAGCAACTATGGCTACACCTTC
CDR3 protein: CASSMYSNYGYTF

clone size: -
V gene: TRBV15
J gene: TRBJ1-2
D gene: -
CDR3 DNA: TGTGCCACCAGCAGAGATAGGCCGACAACTAACTATGGCTACACCTTC
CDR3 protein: CATSRDRPTTNYGYTF

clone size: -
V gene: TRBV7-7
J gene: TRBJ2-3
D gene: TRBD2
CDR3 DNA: TGTGCTAGCAGCGGCGGGGCGGGAGGGAGCACAGATACGCAGTATTTT
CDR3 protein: CASSGGAGGSTDTQYF

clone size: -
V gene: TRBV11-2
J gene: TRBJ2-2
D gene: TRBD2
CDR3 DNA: TGTGCCAGCAGCTTACCGACCGGACTAGCGAACACCGGGGAGCTGTTTTTT
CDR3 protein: CASSLPTGLANTGELFF

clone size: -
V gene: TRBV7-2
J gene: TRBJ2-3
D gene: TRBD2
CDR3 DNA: TGTGCCAGCAGCTTAGATATACTAGCGGGGTCCACAGATACGCAGTATTTT
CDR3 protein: CASSLDILAGSTDTQYF

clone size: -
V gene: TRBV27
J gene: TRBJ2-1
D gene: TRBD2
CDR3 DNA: TGTGCCAGCAGTTTGAGCGGGAGGGGGTCCTACAATGAGCAGTTCTTC
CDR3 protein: CASSLSGRGSYNEQFF

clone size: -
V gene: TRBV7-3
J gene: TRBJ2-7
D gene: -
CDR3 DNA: TGTGCCAGCAGCTTGGGACCAGTGGGCTACGAGCAGTACTTC
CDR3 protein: CASSLGPVGYEQYF

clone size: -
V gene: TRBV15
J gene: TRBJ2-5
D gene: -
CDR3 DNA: TGTGCCACCAGCAGGGACGGTGTAGGGGCCCAGTACTTC
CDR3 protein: CATSRDGVGAQYF

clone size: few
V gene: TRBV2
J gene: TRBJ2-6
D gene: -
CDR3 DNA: TGTGCCAGCAGTGAGGACAGTTCCATATCTGGGGCCAACGTCCTGACTTTC
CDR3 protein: CASSEDSSISGANVLTF

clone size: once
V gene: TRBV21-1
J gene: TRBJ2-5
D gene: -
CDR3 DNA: TGTGCCAGCAGCAAATTGGGTCGAGGGTCAGAGACCCAGTACTTC
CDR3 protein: CASSKLGRGSETQYF

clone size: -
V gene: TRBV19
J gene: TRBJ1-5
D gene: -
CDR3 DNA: TGTGCCACCACAAATAGACAGCCGGTCAGCAATCAGCCCCAGCATTTT
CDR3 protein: CATTNRQPVSNQPQHF

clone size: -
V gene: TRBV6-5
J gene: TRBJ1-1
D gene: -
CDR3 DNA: TGTGCCAGCAGTTCGGTTGGCAGCACTGAAGCTTTCTTT
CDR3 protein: CASSSVGSTEAFF

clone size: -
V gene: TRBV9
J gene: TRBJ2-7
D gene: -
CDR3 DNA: TGTGCCAGCAGCGTAGGATCGGGGATTGCTAGGGACGAGCAGTACTTC
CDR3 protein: CASSVGSGIARDEQYF

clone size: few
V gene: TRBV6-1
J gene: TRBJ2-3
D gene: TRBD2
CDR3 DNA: TGTGCCAGCCAAGCGGGACTAGCGGGGTCAGATACGCAGTATTTT
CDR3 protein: CASQAGLAGSDTQYF

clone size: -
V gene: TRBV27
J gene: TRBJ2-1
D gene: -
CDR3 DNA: TGTGCCAGCAGTTTTCGGGCAGGGAACTACAATGAGCAGTTCTTC
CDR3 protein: CASSFRAGNYNEQFF

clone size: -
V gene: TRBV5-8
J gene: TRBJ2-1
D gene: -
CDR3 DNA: TGTGCCACCCCATTCGGATCTTTCTCCTACAATGAGCAGTTCTTC
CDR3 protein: CATPFGSFSYNEQFF

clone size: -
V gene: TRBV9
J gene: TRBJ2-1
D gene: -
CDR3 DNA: TGTGCCAGCAGCGTAGGCGGACTTGTTAGCTCCTACAATGAGCAGTTCTTC
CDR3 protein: CASSVGGLVSSYNEQFF

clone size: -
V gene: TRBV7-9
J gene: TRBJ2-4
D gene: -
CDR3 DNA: TGTGCCAGCAGCCCTGGGGGGATTCAGTACTTC
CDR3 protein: CASSPGGIQYF

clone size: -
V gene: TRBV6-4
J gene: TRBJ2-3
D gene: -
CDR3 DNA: TGTGCCAGCAGTCTCGGTAGCACAGATACGCAGTATTTT
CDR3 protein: CASSLGSTDTQYF

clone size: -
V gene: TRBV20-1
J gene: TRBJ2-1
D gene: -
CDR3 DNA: TGCAGTGCTAGCGGGGGAGGCAGGCAGTTCTTC
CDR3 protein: CSASGGGRQFF

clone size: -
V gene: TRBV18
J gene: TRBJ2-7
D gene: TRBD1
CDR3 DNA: TGTGCCAGCTCGACAGGGGTCGGCGGGGAGCAGTACTTC
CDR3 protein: CASSTGVGGEQYF

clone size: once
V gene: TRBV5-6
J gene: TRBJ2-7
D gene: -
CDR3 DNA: TGTGCCAGCAGTTCCCCGCCGGGGAGCTCCTACGAGCAGTACTTC
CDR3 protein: CASSSPPGSSYEQYF

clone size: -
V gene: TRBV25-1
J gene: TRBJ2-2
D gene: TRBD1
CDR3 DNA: TGTGCCAGCAGTAGAGGGACAGGGAGCGAAAACGGGGAGCTGTTTTTT
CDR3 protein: CASSRGTGSENGELFF

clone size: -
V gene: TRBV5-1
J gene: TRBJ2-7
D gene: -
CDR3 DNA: TGCGCCAGCAGCCACTCAGAGGGGCTCGGCTACGAGCAGTACTTC
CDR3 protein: CASSHSEGLGYEQYF

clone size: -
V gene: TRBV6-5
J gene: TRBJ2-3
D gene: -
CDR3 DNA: TGTGCCAGCAGTTACTCGACCTTCACAGATACGCAGTATTTT
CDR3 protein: CASSYSTFTDTQYF

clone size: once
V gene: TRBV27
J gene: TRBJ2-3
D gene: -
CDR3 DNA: TGTGCCAGCAGGACAGGACAATACACAGATACGCAGTATTTT
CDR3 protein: CASRTGQYTDTQYF

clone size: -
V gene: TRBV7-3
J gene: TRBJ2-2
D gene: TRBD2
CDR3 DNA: TGTGCCAGCAGCTTAGAGCGGGGGGGCTCAAGCGGGGAGCTGTTTTTT
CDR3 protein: CASSLERGGSSGELFF

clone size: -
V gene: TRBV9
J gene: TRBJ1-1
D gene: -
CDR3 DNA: TGTGCCAGCAGCGCGCAGGGAGGTCGCACTGAAGCTTTCTTT
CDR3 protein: CASSAQGGRTEAFF

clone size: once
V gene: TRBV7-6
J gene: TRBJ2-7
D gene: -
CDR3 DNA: TGTGCCAGCAGCTTAGCGGAAACGAACAGACAGGACCAATCCTACGAGCAGTACTTC
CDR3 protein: CASSLAETNRQDQSYEQYF

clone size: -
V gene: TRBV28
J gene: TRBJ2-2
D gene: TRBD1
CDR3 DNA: TGTGCCAGCAGTCCCGAGGGGACAGGGAGGGACGGGGAGCTGTTTTTT
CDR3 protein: CASSPEGTGRDGELFF

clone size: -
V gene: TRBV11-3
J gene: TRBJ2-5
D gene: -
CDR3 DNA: TGTGCCAGCAGCTTAGGCTGGCGCGCGGAGACCCAGTACTTC
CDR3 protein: CASSLGWRAETQYF

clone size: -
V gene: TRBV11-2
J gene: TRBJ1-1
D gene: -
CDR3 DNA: TGTGCCAGCAGCCCATCCAGGGTTTTGGTTTCTGAAGCTTTCTTT
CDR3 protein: CASSPSRVLVSEAFF

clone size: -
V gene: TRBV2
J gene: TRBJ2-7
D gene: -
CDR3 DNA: TGTGCCAGCGGATACTACGAGCAGTACTTC
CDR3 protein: CASGYYEQYF

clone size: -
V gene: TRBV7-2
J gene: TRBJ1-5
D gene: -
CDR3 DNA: TGTGCCAGCAGCTCAGGAACAAATCAGCCCCAGCATTTT
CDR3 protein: CASSSGTNQPQHF

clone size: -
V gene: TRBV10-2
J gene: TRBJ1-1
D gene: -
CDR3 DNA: TGCGCCAGCCGTACAGGTCAACCGGGGAACACTGAAGCTTTCTTT
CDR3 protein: CASRTGQPGNTEAFF

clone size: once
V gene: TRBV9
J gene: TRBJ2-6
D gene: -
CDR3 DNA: TGTGCCAGCAGCGTAGCGCAAGGTGGGGCCAACGTCCTGACTTTC
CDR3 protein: CASSVAQGGANVLTF